The clone carrying this T cell receptor beta chain was counted a few times. What it binds is not known. TCRdb re-called the RT-PCR reads through MiXCR, storing one row per CDR3 protein. The data show about 34,000 distinct CDR3 sequences, about three fifths seen once. These data are taken from a study of yellow fever vaccine responses in identical twins. Regarding the study as a whole: Reportedly, the response of twins' T cells to the vaccine seemed partly convergent, partly personalized.

Germline V lookup: CDR1 SEHNR, CDR2 FQNEAQ (reference sequence). V was clipped by 5 bases and J by 0 bases, with 6 bases between them. The CDR3 is made up of 13 amino acids. The TCR sequence derives from a woman aged 18-29 years who received the yellow fever vaccine. The rearrangement links TRBV7-9 to TRBJ2-3; the D is unclear. The sample in question was T cells from blood (PBMCs), unsorted or a sorted subset (not recorded which), obtained before or after yellow fever vaccination (not recorded which). The CDR3 region is CASSDRSTDTQYF. The CDR3 coding sequence is TGTGCCAGCAGCGATCGTAGCACAGATACGCAGTATTTT.